The 24 T cell receptor beta chains below were found in one sample sequenced in a study of blood T cell repertoires in COVID-19. Clones were read by immunoSEQ multiplex PCR, and TCRdb kept only the in-frame ones, dropping some. The sample contains 52,000 or so clones, roughly 86% of which appear only once. Sequenced material: peripheral blood. Receptors were obtained from a man in his 60s with active COVID-19.

This chain joins TRBV27 and TRBJ1-1; 7 bases align to TRBD1. The CDR3 consists of 15 residues. V was pared by 4 bases and J by 6 bases, with 11 bases of the junction left unmatched. Germline lookup yields CDR1 MNHEY and CDR2 SMNVEV (reference sequence). CDR3 nucleotide sequence: TGTGCCAGCAGTTCAGGGGGGAATGGGAGATCTGAAGCTTTCTTT. Translation gives CASSSGGNGRSEAFF.

The gene calls are TRBV27 and TRBJ1-2; 7 bases are a match to TRBD1. Germline V gene sequence: CDR1 MNHEY, CDR2 SMNVEV (reference sequence). The CDR3 is made up of 17 amino acids. V lost 0 bases to trimming and J lost 4 bases; unmatched junction nucleotides: 11. The CDR3 DNA reads TGTGCCAGCAGTTTATCCGCCGACAGGGCTGCCGGCTATGGCTACACCTTC. Translation gives CASSLSADRAAGYGYTF.

The chain couples TRBV28 to TRBJ1-3; TRBD1 aligns across 11 bases. CDR1 and CDR2 from the germline V gene are MDHEN and SYDVKM. This CDR3 spans 16 amino acids. V was pared by 6 bases and J by 3 bases, with 7 bases of the junction left unmatched. The CDR3 loop is CASSPLGQGGGNTIYF. The CDR3 DNA reads TGTGCCAGCAGCCCTTTGGGACAGGGGGGTGGAAACACCATATATTTT.

The chain combines TRBV28 with TRBJ1-5, with D possibly matching TRBD1 (5 bases). Trimming pared 2 bases from V and 6 bases from J, leaving 14 bases between. The CDR3 consists of 15 residues. The germline V gene encodes CDR1 MDHEN and CDR2 SYDVKM. DNA for the CDR3: TGTGCCAGCAGTTTACTTCAGGGTCGTGCTCAGCCCCAGCATTTT. Amino acids: CASSLLQGRAQPQHF. Complete variable domain (other parts from reference TRBV28 and TRBJ1-5): DVKVTQSSRYLVKRTGEKVFLECVQDMDHENMFWYRQDPGLGLRLIYFSYDVKMKEKGDIPEGYSVSREKKERFSLILESASTNQTSMYLCASSLLQGRAQPQHFGDGTRLSIL.

V and J are TRBV11-2 and TRBJ2-1, with 8 nucleotides matching TRBD2. Germline CDR1 is SGHAT and CDR2 is FQNNGV. With V trimmed by 5 bases and J by 2 bases, 5 bases remained unmatched. There are 15 residues in the CDR3. CDR3: CASSPLSGAYNEQFF. CDR3 nucleotides: TGTGCCAGCAGCCCCCTTAGCGGGGCCTACAATGAGCAGTTCTTC.

The chain uses TRBV3-1 (or the pseudogene TRBV3-2) and TRBJ2-2; D ambiguous. Germline V lookup: CDR1 LGHDT, CDR2 YNNKEL (reference sequence). V was cut by 0 bases and J by 8 bases, with 10 bases left in between. CDR3 length equals 14 residues. DNA of the CDR3: TGTGCCAGCAGCCAAGATCCCCCGTCGGGGGAGCTGTTTTTT. This sequence encodes CASSQDPPSGELFF.

The rearrangement joins TRBV6-1 to TRBJ1-4, with D tentatively TRBD1 (5 bases). Trimming stripped 2 bases from V and 8 bases from J, with 15 bases between. The CDR3 contains 15 residues. Per the germline V gene, CDR1 is MNHNS and CDR2 is SASEGT. This chain's CDR3 is CASSEQGLLWEKLFF. The CDR3 DNA reads as TGTGCCAGCAGTGAACAGGGCCTCCTTTGGGAAAAACTGTTTTTT.

V gene TRBV3-1 (or the pseudogene TRBV3-2) combines with J gene TRBJ2-7; 9 bases are a match to TRBD2. V lost 6 bases to trimming and J lost 4 bases; unmatched junction nucleotides: 4. This CDR3 contains 13 residues. From germline, CDR1 is LGHDT and CDR2 YNNKEL (reference sequence). The CDR3, as DNA: TGTGCCAGCAGTAAGCGGGAGGATTACGAGCAGTACTTC. Its protein is CASSKREDYEQYF.

The rearrangement joins TRBV5-6 to TRBJ2-7; TRBD2 is a possible D gene (6 bases). Trimming shortened V by 1 base and J by 2 bases, and 13 bases separated the two germline ends. This CDR3 has 15 amino acids. CDR1 and CDR2 (germline): SGHDT, YYEEEE. The CDR3 nucleotides are TGTGCCAGCAGCTTGACCGGGAGACCACCCTACGAGCAGTACTTC. This encodes CASSLTGRPPYEQYF.

The chain couples TRBV27 to TRBJ2-7; 8 bases line up with TRBD2. The germline V gene has CDR1 MNHEY and CDR2 SMNVEV (reference sequence). CDR3 length: 14 residues. V trimming: 3 bases; J trimming: 2 bases; junction bases outside the gene matches: 3. Here the CDR3 reads CASSLTSATYEQYF. DNA for the CDR3: TGTGCCAGCAGTTTGACTAGCGCGACCTACGAGCAGTACTTC.

This chain links TRBV7-9 with TRBJ2-3, with 9 nucleotides matching TRBD2. The CDR3 covers 17 residues. With 3 bases clipped from V and 1 base from J, the junction kept 8 bases outside the gene matches. CDR1 is SEHNR and CDR2 is FQNEAQ in the germline V gene (reference sequence). The CDR3 coding sequence is TGTGCCAGCAGCTTCTGGTTGCGGGAGGGCCGCACAGATACGCAGTATTTT. Residues: CASSFWLREGRTDTQYF. Full variable domain (missing parts from reference TRBV7-9 and TRBJ2-3): DTGVSQNPRHKITKRGQNVTFRCDPISEHNRLYWYRQTLGQGPEFLTYFQNEAQLEKSRLLSDRFSAERPKGSFSTLEIQRTEQGDSAMYLCASSFWLREGRTDTQYFGPGTRLTVL.

This chain joins TRBV7-6 and TRBJ2-7, with 9 bases that match TRBD1. J was trimmed by 5 bases and V by 5 bases; bases with no gene match: 16. The germline CDR1 and CDR2 sequences are SGHVS and FNYEAQ. This CDR3 has 17 residues. CDR3 amino acids: CASSQTGQGVERDEQYF. The CDR3, as DNA: TGTGCCAGCAGCCAAACGGGACAGGGAGTCGAGAGGGACGAGCAGTACTTC.

The CDR3: CASSLVQNYGYTF. The CDR3 nucleotides read TGTGCCAGCAGTTTAGTCCAGAACTATGGCTACACCTTC. The chain has TRBV12-3 or TRBV12-4 and TRBJ1-2; D remains unclear. Trimming took 1 base from V and 2 from J, leaving 5 bases between them. The CDR3 has 13 residues.

The genes are TRBV5-1 and TRBJ2-7; TRBD1 agrees at 8 bases. V gave up 0 bases and J gave up 7 bases; unmatched junction bases: 6. This CDR3 contains 14 residues. CDR1 is SGHRS, CDR2 YFSETQ, per germline. CDR3 region: CASSLAPGGREQYF. In DNA, the CDR3 is TGCGCCAGCAGCTTGGCCCCAGGGGGCAGGGAGCAGTACTTC.

This chain joins TRBV5-1 and TRBJ2-7; TRBD2 agrees at 9 bases. J lost 3 bases, V lost 0 bases, and 4 bases had no gene match. From germline, CDR1 is SGHRS and CDR2 YFSETQ. This CDR3 has 15 amino acids. CDR3 protein: CASSLEAGGGYEQYF. CDR3 in DNA: TGCGCCAGCAGCTTGGAGGCGGGAGGGGGCTACGAGCAGTACTTC.

The chain joins TRBV2 to TRBJ1-2; the D is unclear. The ends were cut back, 5 bases at V and 8 bases at J, with 18 bases in the middle. The CDR3 runs to 14 residues. Germline V gives CDR1 SNHLY, CDR2 FYNNEI. CDR3 DNA sequence: TGTGCCAGCAGTACCTACACAGACGCGGGGGGCTACACCTTC. Residues: CASSTYTDAGGYTF.

The chain combines TRBV30 with TRBJ2-3; 8 bases agree with TRBD2. The CDR3 length is 15 residues. Germline-derived CDR1 and CDR2 are GTSNPN and SVGIG (reference sequence). J gave up 6 bases and V 2 bases, and 10 bases lay outside the gene matches. The CDR3 region is CAWSTGGGSRDTQYF. In DNA form, the CDR3 reads TGTGCCTGGAGTACGGGGGGGGGATCTAGGGATACGCAGTATTTT.

This rearrangement joins TRBV27 to TRBJ1-2, with 12 bases identical to TRBD1. The CDR3 has 16 amino acids. Per germline, CDR1 MNHEY and CDR2 SMNVEV (reference sequence). V lost 4 bases to trimming and J lost 5 bases; unmatched junction nucleotides: 8. CDR3 in amino acids: CASSSAGTGGLYGYTF. The CDR3 coding sequence is TGTGCCAGCAGTTCCGCCGGGACAGGGGGCCTGTATGGCTACACCTTC.

The V call is TRBV12-3 or TRBV12-4, the J call TRBJ1-1; 7 positions match TRBD1. Unmatched junction bases numbered 4, after V lost 7 bases and J lost 8 bases. The CDR3 runs 11 residues. The CDR3 coding sequence is TGTGCCAGCATTCTACAGGGGGAAGCTTTCTTT. Residues: CASILQGEAFF.

The chain is built from TRBV18 and TRBJ1-4; 7 bases match TRBD1. This CDR3 contains 15 residues. The trim removed 3 bases at V and 2 bases at J, leaving 3 bases unmatched. CDR1 is KGHSH and CDR2 is LQKENI in the germline V gene. CDR3 region: CASSPQGGTNEKLFF. The CDR3 region has the DNA TGTGCCAGCTCACCCCAGGGGGGCACTAATGAAAAACTGTTTTTT.

The genes are TRBV9 and TRBJ2-1, with 7 bases fitting TRBD1. The trim removed 4 bases at V and 0 bases at J, leaving 4 bases unmatched. The length of the CDR3 is 15 residues. CDR1 is SGDLS, CDR2 YYNGEE, per germline. CDR3 DNA: TGTGCCAGCAGCCCCAGACAGGGCTCCTACAATGAGCAGTTCTTC. Residues: CASSPRQGSYNEQFF.

V gene TRBV7-2 combines with J gene TRBJ2-7, with D hard to call. V was pared by 3 bases and J by 3 bases, with 18 bases between. This CDR3 contains 16 residues. Germline V lookup: CDR1 SGHTA, CDR2 FQGNSA. Here the CDR3 DNA reads TGTGCCAGCAGCTTTTCTCGACTCTCCCCGGGCTACGAGCAGTACTTC. It specifies CASSFSRLSPGYEQYF.

The chain carries TRBV12-3 or TRBV12-4 and TRBJ1-1; D remains ambiguous. There are 12 residues in the CDR3. Trimming took 3 bases from V and 8 from J, leaving 10 bases between them. CDR3: CASSFQELEAFF. In DNA, the CDR3 is TGTGCCAGCAGTTTTCAGGAATTGGAAGCTTTCTTT.

This clone appeared once. The chain recombines TRBV5-4 with TRBJ2-2; 7 bases align to TRBD1. The CDR3 length is 13 residues. The germline gives CDR1 SGHNT, CDR2 YYREEE (reference sequence). After removal of 4 bases from V and 10 bases from J, the junction contained 7 bases not matched to a gene. The CDR3: CASSARDSKELFF. The CDR3, as DNA: TGTGCCAGCAGCGCCCGGGACAGTAAGGAGCTGTTTTTT.